The sequence of this T cell receptor (beta chain) was determined in a study of regulatory T cells in long-lasting Graves disease. Study background: The antithyroid drugs taken by newly diagnosed Graves' patients had been used for under 3 months.

The TCR beta library used iRepertoire HTBI primers with Arm-PCR amplification of CDR3. TCRdb passed the multiplex PCR reads through MiXCR, listing each CDR3 protein once. The sample holds about 620,000 distinct CDR3 sequences, about 15% seen once. Time point here: newly diagnosed GD, antithyroid drugs for less than 3 months. From RNA extracted from PBMCs, the TCR library was made. The CDR3 runs 14 residues. Trimming took 6 bases from V and 3 from J; bases not matched to a gene: 8. CDR1 and CDR2 from the germline V gene are SGHVS and FQNEAQ. The same data also contributed to another study, on T cells in Graves' hyperthyroidism and ophthalmopathy. That paper states: HTBI primers drove first-round RT-PCR of the TCR CDR3. Most thyroid clonotypes expanded above 0.001 appeared in blood too.

The chain has TRBV7-8 and TRBJ2-7; 7 positions agree with TRBD2. The TCR sequence derives from a woman aged 25 to 39 with Graves disease. Specimen: peripheral blood mononuclear cells (PBMCs), collected at new diagnosis, from a patient treated with antithyroid drugs. The CDR3, as DNA: TGTGCCAGCAGTTACCTGGGGGGGAACTACGAGCAGTACTTC. Its translation is CASSYLGGNYEQYF.